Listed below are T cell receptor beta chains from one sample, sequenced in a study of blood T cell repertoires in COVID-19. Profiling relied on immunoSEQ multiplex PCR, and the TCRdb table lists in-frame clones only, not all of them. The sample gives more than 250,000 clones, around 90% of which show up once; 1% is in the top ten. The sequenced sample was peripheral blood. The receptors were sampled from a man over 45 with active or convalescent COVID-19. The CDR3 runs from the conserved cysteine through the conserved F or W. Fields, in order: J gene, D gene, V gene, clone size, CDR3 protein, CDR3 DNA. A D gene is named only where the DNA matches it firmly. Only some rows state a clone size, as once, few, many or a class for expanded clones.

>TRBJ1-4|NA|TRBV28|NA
CASSPSYRDQKLFF
TGTGCCAGCAGTCCGTCCTACAGGGACCAAAAACTGTTTTTT
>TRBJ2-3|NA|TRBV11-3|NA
CASSSRQAGDTQYF
TGTGCCAGCAGCTCCCGACAGGCGGGAGATACGCAGTATTTT
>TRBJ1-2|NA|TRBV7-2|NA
CASSVTGYGYTF
TGTGCCAGCAGCGTAACAGGGTATGGCTACACCTTC
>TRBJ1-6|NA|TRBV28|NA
CASRGQFTHSPLHF
TGTGCCAGCAGGGGACAATTTACCCACTCACCCCTCCACTTT
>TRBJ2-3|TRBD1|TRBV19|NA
CASIARDRGPDTQYF
TGTGCCAGTATCGCCCGGGACAGGGGCCCAGATACGCAGTATTTT
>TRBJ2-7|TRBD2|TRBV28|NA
CASSLAAFYEQYF
TGTGCCAGCAGCCTAGCGGCTTTCTACGAGCAGTACTTC
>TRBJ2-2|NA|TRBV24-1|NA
CATSDLGLNTGELFF
TGTGCCACCAGTGACCTCGGACTGAACACCGGGGAGCTGTTTTTT
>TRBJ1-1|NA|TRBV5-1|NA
CASSDVIGVSEAFF
TGCGCCAGCAGCGACGTTATCGGGGTTTCTGAAGCTTTCTTT
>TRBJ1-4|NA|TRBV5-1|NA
CASSLGSYNEKLFF
TGCGCCAGCAGCTTGGGAAGCTATAATGAAAAACTGTTTTTT
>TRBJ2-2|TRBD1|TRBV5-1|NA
CASARTGAGTGELFF
TGCGCCAGCGCCCGGACAGGGGCGGGAACCGGGGAGCTGTTTTTT
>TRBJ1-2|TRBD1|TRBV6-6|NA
CASSYSYRGRGYGYTF
TGTGCCAGCAGTTACTCGTACAGGGGAAGGGGCTATGGCTACACCTTC
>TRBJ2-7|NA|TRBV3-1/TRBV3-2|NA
CASKQDHYEQYF
TGTGCCAGCAAACAGGACCACTACGAGCAGTACTTC
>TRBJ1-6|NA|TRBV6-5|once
CASSYSGTQHNSPLHF
TGTGCCAGCAGTTACTCCGGGACACAACATAATTCACCCCTCCACTTT
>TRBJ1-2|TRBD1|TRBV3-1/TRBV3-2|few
CASSQDPGQGLFYGYTF
TGTGCCAGCAGCCAAGACCCGGGACAGGGGCTTTTTTATGGCTACACCTTC
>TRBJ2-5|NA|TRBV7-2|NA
CASSFIRGQETQYF
TGTGCCAGCAGCTTCATCAGGGGACAAGAGACCCAGTACTTC
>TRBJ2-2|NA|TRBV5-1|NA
CASSLDPGQGINTGELFF
TGCGCCAGCAGCTTGGACCCCGGGCAGGGGATTAACACCGGGGAGCTGTTTTTT
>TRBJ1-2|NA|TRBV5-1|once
CASSLPGGGRRHYGYTF
TGCGCCAGCAGCTTGCCCGGCGGGGGACGGCGACACTATGGCTACACCTTC
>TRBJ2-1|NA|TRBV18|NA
CASSPLRDSNEQFF
TGTGCCAGCTCACCACTCCGGGATTCCAATGAGCAGTTCTTC
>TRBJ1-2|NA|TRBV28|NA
CASTLRGGNYGYTF
TGTGCCAGCACGTTACGGGGGGGTAACTATGGCTACACCTTC
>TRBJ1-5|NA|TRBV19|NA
CASSIGAGLIIRSNQPQHF
TGTGCCAGTAGTATAGGGGCAGGGTTGATAATCCGGAGCAATCAGCCCCAGCATTTT
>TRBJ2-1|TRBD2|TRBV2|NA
CASSENSGRYNEQFF
TGTGCCAGCAGTGAAAATAGCGGGCGATACAATGAGCAGTTCTTC
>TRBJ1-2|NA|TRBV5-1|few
CASSLGRQGNYGYTF
TGCGCCAGCAGCTTGGGCCGGCAGGGAAACTATGGCTACACCTTC
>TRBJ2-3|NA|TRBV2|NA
CASSAPDYFVETSTDTQYF
TGTGCCAGCAGTGCTCCGGACTACTTTGTGGAGACTAGCACAGATACGCAGTATTTT
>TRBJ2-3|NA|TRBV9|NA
CASSVEGIGPPDTQYF
TGTGCCAGCAGCGTAGAGGGGATTGGGCCTCCAGATACGCAGTATTTT
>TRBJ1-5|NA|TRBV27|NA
CASRRRQSLTNQPQHF
TGTGCCAGCAGACGACGACAGTCACTGACGAATCAGCCCCAGCATTTT
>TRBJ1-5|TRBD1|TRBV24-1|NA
CATSDRGQGAHNQPQHF
TGTGCCACCAGTGACCGGGGACAGGGGGCGCACAATCAGCCCCAGCATTTT
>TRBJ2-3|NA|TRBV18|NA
CASSPPGSDTQYF
TGTGCCAGCTCACCACCCGGTTCAGATACGCAGTATTTT
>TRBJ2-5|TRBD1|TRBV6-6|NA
CASSLGQGRQETQYF
TGTGCCAGCAGTCTGGGACAGGGGAGGCAAGAGACCCAGTACTTC
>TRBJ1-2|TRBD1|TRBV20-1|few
CSASLLDRGLFF
TGCAGTGCTAGTCTTTTAGACAGGGGATTGTTCTTC
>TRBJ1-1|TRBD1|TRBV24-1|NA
CATMDRVNTEAFF
TGTGCCACCATGGACAGGGTGAACACTGAAGCTTTCTTT
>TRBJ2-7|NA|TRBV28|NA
CASSYPGGGYEQYF
TGTGCCAGCAGTTACCCCGGAGGAGGCTACGAGCAGTACTTC
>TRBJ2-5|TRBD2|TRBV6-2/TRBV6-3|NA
CASSSPSLAGGPFLETQYF
TGTGCCAGCAGTTCCCCATCACTAGCGGGGGGACCCTTTTTGGAGACCCAGTACTTC
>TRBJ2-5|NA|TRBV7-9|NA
CASSFRGEVGETQYF
TGTGCCAGCAGCTTCAGGGGGGAAGTAGGAGAGACCCAGTACTTC
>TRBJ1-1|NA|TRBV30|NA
CAWRRGYAEAFF
TGTGCCTGGAGAAGGGGTTACGCTGAAGCTTTCTTT
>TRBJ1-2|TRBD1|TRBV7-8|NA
CASRRTGDPMGYTF
TGTGCCAGCCGCCGTACAGGGGACCCTATGGGCTACACCTTC